This is a list of T cell receptor beta chains from one sample in a study of cytomegalovirus exposure and HLA in healthy donors. TCRdb keeps only in-frame clones here, not all; method: immunoSEQ multiplex PCR. The repertoire consists of approximately 76,000 clones, with roughly 95% occurring once and the leading ten covering approximately 3.6%. Sequenced: PBMCs. The receptors were sampled from a woman between 18 and 30 years old in good health and CMV-seropositive. CDR3s include the opening cysteine and the closing phenylalanine or tryptophan. Each record gives: CDR3 protein, CDR3 DNA, D gene, clone size, J gene, CDR3 length, V gene. The D gene is left open where the match is weak. Clone size is given for some rows only: seen once, a few or many times, or a class if the clone is expanded.

CDR3 protein: CASSGELAGGYNEQFF
CDR3 DNA: TGCGCCAGCAGCGGGGAACTAGCGGGAGGTTACAATGAGCAGTTCTTC
D gene: TRBD2
clone size: -
J gene: TRBJ2-1
CDR3 length: 16
V gene: TRBV4-1

CDR3 protein: CASSSSGTGYYEQYF
CDR3 DNA: TGTGCCAGCAGCTCTTCCGGGACAGGGTACTACGAGCAGTACTTC
D gene: TRBD1
clone size: -
J gene: TRBJ2-7
CDR3 length: 15
V gene: TRBV5-6

CDR3 protein: CASSAKGLAGGPKYEQYF
CDR3 DNA: TGTGCCAGCAGTGCAAAGGGACTAGCGGGAGGGCCGAAGTACGAGCAGTACTTC
D gene: TRBD2
clone size: once
J gene: TRBJ2-7
CDR3 length: 18
V gene: TRBV6-1

CDR3 protein: CASRRRTEDSYNEQFF
CDR3 DNA: TGCGCCAGCAGGCGTCGGACGGAGGACTCCTACAATGAGCAGTTCTTC
D gene: -
clone size: -
J gene: TRBJ2-1
CDR3 length: 16
V gene: TRBV5-1

CDR3 protein: CASSGRDRDNEQFF
CDR3 DNA: TGTGCCAGTAGTGGCCGGGACAGGGACAATGAGCAGTTCTTC
D gene: TRBD1
clone size: -
J gene: TRBJ2-1
CDR3 length: 14
V gene: TRBV19

CDR3 protein: CASSQADSSRIQNIQYF
CDR3 DNA: TGCGCCAGCAGCCAGGCAGACAGCTCCCGTATACAAAACATTCAGTACTTC
D gene: -
clone size: once
J gene: TRBJ2-4
CDR3 length: 17
V gene: TRBV4-3

CDR3 protein: CASSSGQGSRVRPEAFF
CDR3 DNA: TGTGCCAGCAGCTCCGGACAGGGATCCCGTGTCCGTCCTGAAGCTTTCTTT
D gene: TRBD1
clone size: few
J gene: TRBJ1-1
CDR3 length: 17
V gene: TRBV11-2

CDR3 protein: CASSLLASGRANEQFF
CDR3 DNA: TGTGCCAGCAGCTTACTCGCCAGCGGGAGGGCCAATGAGCAGTTCTTC
D gene: TRBD2
clone size: -
J gene: TRBJ2-1
CDR3 length: 16
V gene: TRBV7-9

CDR3 protein: CASSLLRAPYEQYF
CDR3 DNA: TGTGCCAGCAGCTTACTCAGGGCCCCCTACGAGCAGTACTTC
D gene: -
clone size: -
J gene: TRBJ2-7
CDR3 length: 14
V gene: TRBV11-2

CDR3 protein: CASSQYNEQFF
CDR3 DNA: TGTGCCAGCAGTCAATACAATGAGCAGTTCTTC
D gene: -
clone size: -
J gene: TRBJ2-1
CDR3 length: 11
V gene: TRBV27

CDR3 protein: CASSTLMSGRAYNEQFF
CDR3 DNA: TGTGCCAGCAGCACTTTAATGAGCGGGAGGGCCTACAATGAGCAGTTCTTC
D gene: TRBD2
clone size: once
J gene: TRBJ2-1
CDR3 length: 17
V gene: TRBV11-2

CDR3 protein: CASSLRDRGYGYTF
CDR3 DNA: TGTGCCAGCAGCTTAAGGGACAGGGGCTATGGCTACACCTTC
D gene: TRBD1
clone size: -
J gene: TRBJ1-2
CDR3 length: 14
V gene: TRBV7-2

CDR3 protein: CASLTQGYEQYF
CDR3 DNA: TGTGCCAGCCTAACCCAGGGGTACGAGCAGTACTTC
D gene: -
clone size: -
J gene: TRBJ2-7
CDR3 length: 12
V gene: TRBV6-1

CDR3 protein: CASSLVGPRLADTGELFF
CDR3 DNA: TGTGCCAGCAGCTTAGTCGGACCCCGACTAGCCGACACCGGGGAGCTGTTTTTT
D gene: TRBD2
clone size: few
J gene: TRBJ2-2
CDR3 length: 18
V gene: TRBV7-2

CDR3 protein: CSVGLARNTGELFF
CDR3 DNA: TGCAGCGTTGGGCTAGCGAGGAACACCGGGGAGCTGTTTTTT
D gene: -
clone size: -
J gene: TRBJ2-2
CDR3 length: 14
V gene: TRBV29-1

CDR3 protein: CSVRYQASGGLPYEQYF
CDR3 DNA: TGCAGCGTTCGGTACCAAGCTAGCGGGGGCCTTCCCTACGAGCAGTACTTC
D gene: TRBD2
clone size: -
J gene: TRBJ2-7
CDR3 length: 17
V gene: TRBV29-1

CDR3 protein: CASSLAGRVYEQYF
CDR3 DNA: TGTGCCAGCAGCTTAGCGGGCAGGGTCTACGAGCAGTACTTC
D gene: -
clone size: -
J gene: TRBJ2-7
CDR3 length: 14
V gene: TRBV7-9

CDR3 protein: CASSTTNEKLFF
CDR3 DNA: TGTGCCAGCAGCACAACTAATGAAAAACTGTTTTTT
D gene: -
clone size: once
J gene: TRBJ1-4
CDR3 length: 12
V gene: TRBV2

CDR3 protein: CSVTGTGNEKLFF
CDR3 DNA: TGCAGCGTGACCGGGACAGGGAATGAAAAACTGTTTTTT
D gene: TRBD1
clone size: -
J gene: TRBJ1-4
CDR3 length: 13
V gene: TRBV29-1

CDR3 protein: CASSFEVGNTIYF
CDR3 DNA: TGTGCCAGCAGCTTCGAGGTTGGAAACACCATATATTTT
D gene: -
clone size: -
J gene: TRBJ1-3
CDR3 length: 13
V gene: TRBV11-3

CDR3 protein: CASSVGQKETQYF
CDR3 DNA: TGTGCCAGCAGCGTAGGTCAGAAAGAGACCCAGTACTTC
D gene: -
clone size: -
J gene: TRBJ2-5
CDR3 length: 13
V gene: TRBV9

CDR3 protein: CASSLFYEQFF
CDR3 DNA: TGTGCCAGCAGCTTATTCTATGAGCAGTTCTTC
D gene: -
clone size: -
J gene: TRBJ2-1
CDR3 length: 11
V gene: TRBV7-9